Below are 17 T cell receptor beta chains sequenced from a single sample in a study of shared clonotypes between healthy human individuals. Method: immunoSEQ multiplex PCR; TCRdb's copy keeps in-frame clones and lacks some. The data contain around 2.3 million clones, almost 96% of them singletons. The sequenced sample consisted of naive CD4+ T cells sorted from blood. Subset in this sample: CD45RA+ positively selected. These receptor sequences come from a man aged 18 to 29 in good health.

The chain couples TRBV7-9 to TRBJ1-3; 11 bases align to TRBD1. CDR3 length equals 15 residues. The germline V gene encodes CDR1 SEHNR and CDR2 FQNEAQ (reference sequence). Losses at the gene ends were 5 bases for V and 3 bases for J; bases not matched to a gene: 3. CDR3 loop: CASSRGQGDGNTIYF. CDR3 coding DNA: TGTGCCAGCAGCAGGGGACAGGGGGATGGAAACACCATATATTTT.

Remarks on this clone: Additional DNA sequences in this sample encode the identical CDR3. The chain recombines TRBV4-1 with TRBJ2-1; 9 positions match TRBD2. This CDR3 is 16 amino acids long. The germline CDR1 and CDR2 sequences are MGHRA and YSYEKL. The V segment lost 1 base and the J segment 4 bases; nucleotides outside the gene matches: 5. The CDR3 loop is CASSQVGRGGYNEQFF. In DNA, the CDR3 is TGCGCCAGCAGCCAAGTAGGGCGGGGGGGATACAATGAGCAGTTCTTC.

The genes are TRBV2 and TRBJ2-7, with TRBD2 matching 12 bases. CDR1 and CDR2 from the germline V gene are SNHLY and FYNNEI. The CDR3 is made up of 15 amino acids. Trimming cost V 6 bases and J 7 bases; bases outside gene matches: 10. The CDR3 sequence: CASSILAGGPEEQYF. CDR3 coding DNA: TGTGCCAGCAGCATCCTAGCGGGGGGGCCAGAAGAGCAGTACTTC.

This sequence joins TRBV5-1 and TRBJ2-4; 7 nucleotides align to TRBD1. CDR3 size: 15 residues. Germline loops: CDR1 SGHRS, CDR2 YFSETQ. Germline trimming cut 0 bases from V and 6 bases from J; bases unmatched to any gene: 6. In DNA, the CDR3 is TGCGCCAGCAGCTTGGCAGGGGGAGATCGAAACATTCAGTACTTC. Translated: CASSLAGGDRNIQYF.

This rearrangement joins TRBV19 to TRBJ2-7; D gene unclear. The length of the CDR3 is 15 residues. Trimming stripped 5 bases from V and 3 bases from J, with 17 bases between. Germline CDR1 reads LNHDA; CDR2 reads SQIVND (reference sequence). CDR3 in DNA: TGTGCCAGTAGTCCCCGGGCCTCGACCGACTACGAGCAGTACTTC. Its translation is CASSPRASTDYEQYF.

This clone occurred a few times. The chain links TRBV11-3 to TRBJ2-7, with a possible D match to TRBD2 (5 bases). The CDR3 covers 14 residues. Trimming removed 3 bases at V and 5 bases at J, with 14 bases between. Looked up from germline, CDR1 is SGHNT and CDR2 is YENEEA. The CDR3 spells CASSFEGSTHEQYF. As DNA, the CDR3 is TGTGCCAGCAGCTTTGAGGGATCCACCCACGAGCAGTACTTC.

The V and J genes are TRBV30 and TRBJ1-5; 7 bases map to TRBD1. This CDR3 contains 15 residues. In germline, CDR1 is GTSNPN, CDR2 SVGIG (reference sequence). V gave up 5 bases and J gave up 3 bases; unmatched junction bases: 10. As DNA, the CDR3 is TGTGCCTGGGGAGCGACAGGGAACTACAATCAGCCCCAGCATTTT. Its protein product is CAWGATGNYNQPQHF.

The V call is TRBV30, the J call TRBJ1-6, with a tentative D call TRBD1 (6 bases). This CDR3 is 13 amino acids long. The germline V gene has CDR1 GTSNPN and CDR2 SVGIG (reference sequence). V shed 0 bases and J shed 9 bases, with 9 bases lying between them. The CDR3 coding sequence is TGTGCCTGGAGTGTGAACAGGGCTTCACCCCTCCACTTT. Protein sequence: CAWSVNRASPLHF. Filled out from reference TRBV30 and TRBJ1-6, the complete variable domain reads SQTIHQWPATLVQPVGSPLSLECTVEGTSNPNLYWYRQAAGRGLQLLFYSVGIGQISSEVPQNLSASRPQDRQFILSSKKLLLSDSGFYLCAWSVNRASPLHFGNGTRLTVT.

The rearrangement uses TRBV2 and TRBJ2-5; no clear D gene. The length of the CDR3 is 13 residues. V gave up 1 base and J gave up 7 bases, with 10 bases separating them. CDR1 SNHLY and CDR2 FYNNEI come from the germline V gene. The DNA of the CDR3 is TGTGCCAGCAGTGAAGAAGCAGTCGCGACCCAGTACTTC. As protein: CASSEEAVATQYF.

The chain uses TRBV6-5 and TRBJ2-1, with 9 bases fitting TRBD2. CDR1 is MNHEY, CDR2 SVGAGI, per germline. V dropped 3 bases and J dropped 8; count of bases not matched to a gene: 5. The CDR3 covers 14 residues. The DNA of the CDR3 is TGTGCCAGCAGTTATTCTAGCGGGAACGATGAGCAGTTCTTC. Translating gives CASSYSSGNDEQFF.

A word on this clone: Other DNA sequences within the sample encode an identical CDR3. Written as DNA, the CDR3 is TGTGCCAGCAGTTACTCGAGGTTGAGCTCTGGAAACACCATATATTTT. This codes for CASSYSRLSSGNTIYF. The rearrangement joins TRBV6-5 to TRBJ1-3, with D hard to call. V lost 0 bases and J 0 bases, leaving 9 bases between the germline ends. The germline V gene has CDR1 MNHEY and CDR2 SVGAGI. The CDR3 extends over 16 amino acids.

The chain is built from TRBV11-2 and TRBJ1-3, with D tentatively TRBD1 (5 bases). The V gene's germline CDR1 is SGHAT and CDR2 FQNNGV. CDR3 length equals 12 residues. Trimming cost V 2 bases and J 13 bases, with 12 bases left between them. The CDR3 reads CASSLNVGPIYF. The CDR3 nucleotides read TGTGCCAGCAGCTTAAATGTGGGGCCGATATATTTT.

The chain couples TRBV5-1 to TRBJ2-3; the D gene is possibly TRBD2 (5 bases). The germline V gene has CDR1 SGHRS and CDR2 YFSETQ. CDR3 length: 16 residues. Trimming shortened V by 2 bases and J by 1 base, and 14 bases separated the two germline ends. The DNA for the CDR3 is TGCGCCAGCAGCTTAGTGACACCGAGGGGCACAGATACGCAGTATTTT. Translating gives CASSLVTPRGTDTQYF.

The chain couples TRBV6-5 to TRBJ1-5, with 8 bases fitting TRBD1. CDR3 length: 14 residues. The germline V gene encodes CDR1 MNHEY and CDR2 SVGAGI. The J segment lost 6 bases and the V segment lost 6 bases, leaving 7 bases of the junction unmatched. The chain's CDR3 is CASRSQGVGQPQHF. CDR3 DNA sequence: TGTGCCAGCAGATCACAGGGGGTAGGTCAGCCCCAGCATTTT.

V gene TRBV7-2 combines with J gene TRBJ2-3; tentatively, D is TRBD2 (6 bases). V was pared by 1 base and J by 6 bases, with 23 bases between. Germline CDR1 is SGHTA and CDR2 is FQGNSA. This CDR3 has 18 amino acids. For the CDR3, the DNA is TGTGCCAGCAGCTTAGATTTCGGTCCCTTACTACTAGCTGATACGCAGTATTTT. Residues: CASSLDFGPLLLADTQYF.

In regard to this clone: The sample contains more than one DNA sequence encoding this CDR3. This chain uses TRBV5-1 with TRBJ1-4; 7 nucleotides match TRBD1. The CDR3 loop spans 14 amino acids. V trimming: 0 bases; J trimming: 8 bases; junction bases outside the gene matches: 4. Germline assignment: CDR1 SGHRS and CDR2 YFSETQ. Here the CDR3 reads CASSLGQGKEKLFF. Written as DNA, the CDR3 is TGCGCCAGCAGCTTGGGACAGGGAAAGGAAAAACTGTTTTTT.

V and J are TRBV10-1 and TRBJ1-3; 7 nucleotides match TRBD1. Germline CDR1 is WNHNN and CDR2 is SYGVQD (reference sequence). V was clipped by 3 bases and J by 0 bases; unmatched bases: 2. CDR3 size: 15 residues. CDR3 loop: CASSDPGGSGNTIYF. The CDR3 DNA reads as TGCGCCAGCAGTGACCCAGGGGGCTCTGGAAACACCATATATTTT.